The text below deals with one TCR beta chain. Its target is not known. This sample was taken from a study of T cell responses to AZD1222 COVID-19 vaccine. General study points: Only a handful of AZD1222 recipients tested seropositive at baseline. Most donors were white British, females outnumbered males, and clonal diversity was possibly underestimated.

Sequencing was performed with immunoSEQ multiplex PCR; in TCRdb, only in-frame clones are kept and a portion is missing. The table lists over 65,000 clones, around nine tenths of them singletons. Second-dose intervals near 4 or 12 weeks were combined. This clonotype was sampled from an adult who received the AZD1222 COVID-19 vaccine. The material was peripheral blood, obtained 28 days after the second AZD1222 dose.

The CDR3 DNA reads as TGTGCCAGCAGTCAGATAGGGACTAGCGGGGGGGCCCGAAAGACCCAGTACTTC. Residues: CASSQIGTSGGARKTQYF. The chain has TRBV6-6 and TRBJ2-5; 16 bases align to TRBD2. V dropped 5 bases and J dropped 6; count of bases not matched to a gene: 12. CDR3 length equals 18 residues. Germline V lookup: CDR1 MNHNY, CDR2 SVGAGI (reference sequence).